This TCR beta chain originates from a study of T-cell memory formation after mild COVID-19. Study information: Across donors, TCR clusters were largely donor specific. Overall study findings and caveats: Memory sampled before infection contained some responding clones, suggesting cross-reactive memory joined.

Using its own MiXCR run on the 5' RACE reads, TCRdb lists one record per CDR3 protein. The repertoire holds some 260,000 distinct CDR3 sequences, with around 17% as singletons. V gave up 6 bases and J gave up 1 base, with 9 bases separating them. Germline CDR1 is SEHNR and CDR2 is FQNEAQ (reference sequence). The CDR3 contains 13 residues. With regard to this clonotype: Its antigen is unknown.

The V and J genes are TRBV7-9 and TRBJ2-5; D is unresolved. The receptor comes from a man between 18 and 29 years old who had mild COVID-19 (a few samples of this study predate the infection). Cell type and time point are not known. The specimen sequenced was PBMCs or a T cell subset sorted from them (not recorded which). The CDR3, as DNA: TGTGCCAGCAGGGTAGGGCCCCAAGAGACCCAGTACTTC. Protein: CASRVGPQETQYF.